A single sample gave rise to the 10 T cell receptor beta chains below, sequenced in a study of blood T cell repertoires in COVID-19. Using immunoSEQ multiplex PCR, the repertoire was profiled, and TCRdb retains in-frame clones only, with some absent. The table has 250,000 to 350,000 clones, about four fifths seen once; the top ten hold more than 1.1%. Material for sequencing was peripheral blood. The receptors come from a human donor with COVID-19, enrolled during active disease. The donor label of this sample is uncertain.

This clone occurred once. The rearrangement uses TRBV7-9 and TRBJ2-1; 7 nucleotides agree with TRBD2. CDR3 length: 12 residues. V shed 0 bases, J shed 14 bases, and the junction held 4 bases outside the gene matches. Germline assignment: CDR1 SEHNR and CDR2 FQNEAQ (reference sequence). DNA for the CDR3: TGTGCCAGCAGCTTAGCCTGGGAGGGGAAGTTCTTC. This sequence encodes CASSLAWEGKFF.

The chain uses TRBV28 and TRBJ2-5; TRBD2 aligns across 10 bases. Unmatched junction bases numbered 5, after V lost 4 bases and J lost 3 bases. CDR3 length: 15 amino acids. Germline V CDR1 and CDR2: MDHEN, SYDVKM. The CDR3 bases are TGTGCCAGCAGTTCGCCGGGACTAGCGAAAGAGACCCAGTACTTC. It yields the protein CASSSPGLAKETQYF.

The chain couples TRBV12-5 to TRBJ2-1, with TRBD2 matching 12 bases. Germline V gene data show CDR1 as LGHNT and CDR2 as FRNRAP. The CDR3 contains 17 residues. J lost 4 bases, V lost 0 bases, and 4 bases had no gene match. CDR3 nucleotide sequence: TGTGCTAGTGGTTTGGTACAAGGACTAGCGGGATACAATGAGCAGTTCTTC. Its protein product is CASGLVQGLAGYNEQFF. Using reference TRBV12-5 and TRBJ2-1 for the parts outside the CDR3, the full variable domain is DARVTQTPRHKVTEMGQEVTMRCQPILGHNTVFWYRQTMMQGLELLAYFRNRAPLDDSGMPKDRFSAEMPDATLATLKIQPSEPRDSAVYFCASGLVQGLAGYNEQFFGPGTRLTVL.

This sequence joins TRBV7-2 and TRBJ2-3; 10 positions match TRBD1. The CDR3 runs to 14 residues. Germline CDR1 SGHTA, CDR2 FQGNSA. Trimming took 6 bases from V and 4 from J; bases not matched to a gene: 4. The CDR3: CASSFDRGPDTQYF. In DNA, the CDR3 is TGTGCCAGCAGTTTCGACAGGGGGCCAGATACGCAGTATTTT.

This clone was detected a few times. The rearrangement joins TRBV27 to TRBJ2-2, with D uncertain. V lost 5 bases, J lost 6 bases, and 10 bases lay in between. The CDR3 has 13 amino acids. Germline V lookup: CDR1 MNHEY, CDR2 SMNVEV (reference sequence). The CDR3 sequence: CASSPLESGELFF. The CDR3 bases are TGTGCCAGCAGTCCGCTAGAGTCCGGGGAGCTGTTTTTT.

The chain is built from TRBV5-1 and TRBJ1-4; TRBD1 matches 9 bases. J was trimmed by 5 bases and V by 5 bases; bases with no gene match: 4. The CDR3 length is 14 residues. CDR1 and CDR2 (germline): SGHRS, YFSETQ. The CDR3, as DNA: TGCGCCAGCAGGTCCGGGACAGGGAATGAAAAACTGTTTTTT. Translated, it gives CASRSGTGNEKLFF.

This CDR3 reads CASSWTGGEAFF. In DNA form, the CDR3 reads TGTGCCAGCAGCTGGACAGGGGGTGAAGCTTTCTTT. This chain uses TRBV11-3 with TRBJ1-1; 10 bases are shared with TRBD1. V gave up 4 bases and J gave up 7 bases; unmatched junction bases: 0. The CDR3 has 12 amino acids. The germline V gene has CDR1 SGHNT and CDR2 YENEEA.

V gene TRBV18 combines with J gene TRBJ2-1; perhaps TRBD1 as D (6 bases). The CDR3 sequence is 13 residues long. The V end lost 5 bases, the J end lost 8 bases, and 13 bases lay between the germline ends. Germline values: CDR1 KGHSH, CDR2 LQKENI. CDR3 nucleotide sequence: TGTGCCAGCTCATCGGGCAGGGGCGATGAGCAGTTCTTC. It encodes CASSSGRGDEQFF.

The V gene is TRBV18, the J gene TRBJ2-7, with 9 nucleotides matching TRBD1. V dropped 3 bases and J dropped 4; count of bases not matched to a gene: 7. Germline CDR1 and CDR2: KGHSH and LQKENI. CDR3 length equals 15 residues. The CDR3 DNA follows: TGTGCCAGCTCACCGGGACAGGGCGTAAGTTACGAGCAGTACTTC. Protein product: CASSPGQGVSYEQYF. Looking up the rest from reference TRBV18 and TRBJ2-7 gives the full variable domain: NAGVMQNPRHLVRRRGQEARLRCSPMKGHSHVYWYRQLPEEGLKFMVYLQKENIIDESGMPKERFSAEFPKEGPSILRIQQVVRGDSAAYFCASSPGQGVSYEQYFGPGTRLTVT.

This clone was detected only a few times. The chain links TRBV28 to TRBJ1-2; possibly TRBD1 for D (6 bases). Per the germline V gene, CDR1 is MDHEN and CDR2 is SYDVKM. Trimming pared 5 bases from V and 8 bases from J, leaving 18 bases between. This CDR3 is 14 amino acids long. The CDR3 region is CASSNSGDFGGYTF. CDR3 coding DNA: TGTGCCAGCAGTAACTCAGGGGATTTTGGAGGCTACACCTTC.